The 23 T cell receptor beta chains below were found in one sample sequenced in a study of cytomegalovirus exposure and HLA in healthy donors. The method was immunoSEQ multiplex PCR; TCRdb's version includes in-frame clones alone and lacks a portion of them. This sample has 100,000 to 150,000 clones, with 75% to 90% found just once. Specimen: PBMCs. The receptors were sampled from a woman between 18 and 30 years old in good health and CMV-seronegative.

Written as DNA, the CDR3 is TGTGCCAGCAGGCCGCCACAGGGAGTGAGCTCCTACGAGCAGTACTTC. It yields the protein CASRPPQGVSSYEQYF. The chain is built from TRBV6-7 and TRBJ2-7; a weak D match, TRBD1 (6 bases). Being an ORF, TRBV6-7 has a function that is uncertain. The V end was cut by 6 bases, the J end by 0 bases, with 18 bases between. The CDR3 contains 16 residues.

This chain joins TRBV2 and TRBJ2-3; 8 bases are a match to TRBD2. The V gene end was trimmed by 6 bases and the J gene end by 1 base; junction bases not matched to a gene: 3. The germline gives CDR1 SNHLY, CDR2 FYNNEI. The CDR3 is 14 residues long. CDR3 nucleotide sequence: TGTGCCAGCAGGGAGCGGGGGCGCACAGATACGCAGTATTTT. Amino acids: CASRERGRTDTQYF. Complete variable domain (other parts from reference TRBV2 and TRBJ2-3): EPEVTQTPSHQVTQMGQEVILRCVPISNHLYFYWYRQILGQKVEFLVSFYNNEISEKSEIFDDQFSVERPDGSNFTLKIRSTKLEDSAMYFCASRERGRTDTQYFGPGTRLTVL.

This rearrangement joins TRBV5-5 to TRBJ1-1, with 7 bases that match TRBD1. Germline values: CDR1 SGHKS, CDR2 YYEKEE (reference sequence). Unmatched junction bases numbered 6, after V lost 4 bases and J lost 0 bases. The CDR3 is 15 residues long. This chain's CDR3 is CASSLGQIMNTEAFF. The CDR3 DNA reads TGTGCCAGCAGCCTGGGACAGATTATGAACACTGAAGCTTTCTTT.

V and J are TRBV7-9 and TRBJ2-2; D gene unclear. Germline-derived CDR1 and CDR2 are SEHNR and FQNEAQ (reference sequence). Deletions cut 2 bases from V and 2 bases from J, with 12 bases between. The CDR3 runs 16 residues. CDR3 protein: CASSLPLGSNTGELFF. For the CDR3, the DNA is TGTGCCAGCAGCTTACCCCTCGGGTCTAACACCGGGGAGCTGTTTTTT.

The chain combines TRBV28 with TRBJ2-7; 7 bases are a match to TRBD1. Germline V gene sequence: CDR1 MDHEN, CDR2 SYDVKM. The CDR3 covers 12 residues. V was pared by 7 bases and J by 1 base, with 1 base of the junction left unmatched. CDR3 bases: TGTGCCAGCAAGGGACAGTCCTACGAGCAGTACTTC. This translates into CASKGQSYEQYF. Variable domain in full (rest from reference TRBV28 and TRBJ2-7): DVKVTQSSRYLVKRTGEKVFLECVQDMDHENMFWYRQDPGLGLRLIYFSYDVKMKEKGDIPEGYSVSREKKERFSLILESASTNQTSMYLCASKGQSYEQYFGPGTRLTVT.

The CDR3 spells CASTLSRGRNTEAFF. The CDR3 nucleotides are TGTGCCAGCACCCTAAGCCGGGGTCGGAACACTGAAGCTTTCTTT. The V call is TRBV28, the J call TRBJ1-1, with D uncertain. The CDR3 is made up of 15 amino acids. The germline CDR1 and CDR2 sequences are MDHEN and SYDVKM. The V and J ends lost 7 bases and 1 base respectively, with 16 bases between them.

The chain employs TRBV6-1 and TRBJ1-5; D is uncertain. Germline loops: CDR1 MNHNS, CDR2 SASEGT. Deletions cut 0 bases from V and 1 base from J, with 7 bases between. The CDR3 runs 15 residues. DNA for the CDR3: TGTGCCAGCAGTGAAGCCAGGTTCAGCAATCAGCCCCAGCATTTT. Translating it yields CASSEARFSNQPQHF.

The genes are TRBV19 and TRBJ1-5; D call uncertain. CDR3 size: 14 residues. CDR1 is LNHDA, CDR2 SQIVND, per germline (reference sequence). With 7 bases removed from V and 3 bases from J, the gap between germline ends came to 13 bases. The CDR3 DNA reads TGTGCCAGTATGACGACGGGTATCAATCAGCCCCAGCATTTT. Translated: CASMTTGINQPQHF.

The chain employs TRBV5-1 and TRBJ2-2; 7 bases match TRBD1. The CDR3 runs 16 residues. Trimming removed 0 bases from V and 4 bases from J; junction bases left unmatched: 6. Germline CDR1 is SGHRS and CDR2 is YFSETQ. The DNA of the CDR3 is TGCGCCAGCAGCTTGGCTCCGGGACAGTTCACCGGGGAGCTGTTTTTT. Its protein product is CASSLAPGQFTGELFF.

The V call is TRBV12-5, the J call TRBJ2-3, with 10 bases fitting TRBD2. The trim removed 5 bases at V and 4 bases at J, leaving 3 bases unmatched. From germline, CDR1 is LGHNT and CDR2 FRNRAP. The CDR3 has 14 amino acids. The DNA of the CDR3 is TGTGCTAGTGGTCTAGCGGGGGCCGCAGATACGCAGTATTTT. Amino acid sequence: CASGLAGAADTQYF.

The rearrangement links TRBV7-9 to TRBJ2-1, with 8 bases lining up with TRBD2. Trimming cost V 8 bases and J 4 bases; bases outside gene matches: 22. The CDR3 length is 19 residues. CDR1 is SEHNR and CDR2 is FQNEAQ in the germline V gene (reference sequence). As DNA, the CDR3 is TGTGCCAGCGGCGGGAAAACAACTAGCGGCCGGGGTTTGTACAATGAGCAGTTCTTC. Its translation: CASGGKTTSGRGLYNEQFF.

The chain carries TRBV6-5 and TRBJ1-2; 8 nucleotides agree with TRBD1. CDR1 is MNHEY, CDR2 SVGAGI, per germline. The V and J ends lost 5 bases and 4 bases, in that order; junction bases with no gene match: 3. CDR3 length: 13 residues. CDR3 coding DNA: TGTGCCAGCAGTGTGGGACAGGCCTATGGCTACACCTTC. Its translation: CASSVGQAYGYTF.

The chain carries TRBV6-5 and TRBJ2-2; weak D call: TRBD1 (6 bases). V was clipped by 6 bases and J by 2 bases, with 10 bases between them. The germline gives CDR1 MNHEY, CDR2 SVGAGI. The CDR3 has 14 amino acids. CDR3: CASRRTANTGELFF. CDR3 DNA: TGTGCCAGCAGACGGACAGCTAACACCGGGGAGCTGTTTTTT.

The rearrangement links TRBV25-1 to TRBJ2-3; a possible D gene is TRBD2 (6 bases). V was cut by 4 bases and J by 2 bases, with 16 bases left in between. CDR3 length: 16 residues. CDR1 is MGHDK, CDR2 SYGVNS, per germline. The CDR3 loop is CASSVFSLANTDTQYF. The CDR3 nucleotides are TGTGCCAGCAGTGTCTTTTCTCTAGCGAACACAGATACGCAGTATTTT. Full variable domain (remainder filled in from reference TRBV25-1 and TRBJ2-3): EADIYQTPRYLVIGTGKKITLECSQTMGHDKMYWYQQDPGMELHLIHYSYGVNSTEKGDLSSESTVSRIRTEHFPLTLESARPSHTSQYLCASSVFSLANTDTQYFGPGTRLTVL.

The chain links TRBV18 to TRBJ2-1, with 9 bases matching TRBD1. The CDR3 covers 13 residues. V lost 6 bases, J lost 10 bases, and 7 bases stayed unmatched. CDR1 is KGHSH, CDR2 LQKENI, per germline. CDR3 nucleotide sequence: TGTGCCAGCTCCCCCGGGACAGGGAGCGAGCAGTTCTTC. Protein sequence: CASSPGTGSEQFF.

The V and J genes are TRBV14 and TRBJ2-2; 7 nucleotides line up with TRBD2. The V gene's germline CDR1 is SGHDN and CDR2 FVKESK. The CDR3 consists of 17 residues. Unmatched junction bases numbered 7, after V lost 3 bases and J lost 0 bases. The CDR3 DNA is TGTGCCAGCAGCCATAATCGCCTAGCGGCGAACACCGGGGAGCTGTTTTTT. Its protein is CASSHNRLAANTGELFF.

This chain connects TRBV30 to TRBJ1-5; 7 bases align to TRBD1. CDR1 is GTSNPN and CDR2 is SVGIG in the germline V gene (reference sequence). The CDR3 is made up of 13 amino acids. Unmatched junction bases numbered 7, after V lost 5 bases and J lost 6 bases. The CDR3 region has the DNA TGTGCCTGGGAAACAGGGGAAGGTCAGCCCCAGCATTTT. Residues: CAWETGEGQPQHF.

The chain links TRBV15 to TRBJ1-1; D not resolved. The CDR3 covers 14 residues. V was clipped by 8 bases and J by 4 bases, with 17 bases between them. Germline CDR1 reads LNHNV; CDR2 reads YYDKDF (reference sequence). The CDR3 sequence is CATRKGGQRTEAFF. CDR3 nucleotide sequence: TGTGCCACCCGTAAGGGAGGGCAACGCACTGAAGCTTTCTTT.

V is TRBV27 and J is TRBJ2-7; 8 nucleotides line up with TRBD1. The CDR3 has 15 residues. V shed 2 bases and J 2 bases; nucleotides not matched to a gene: 5. Germline lookup yields CDR1 MNHEY and CDR2 SMNVEV (reference sequence). The CDR3 sequence is CASSLKLDRAYEQYV. The CDR3 DNA sequence: TGTGCCAGCAGTTTAAAGTTGGACAGGGCCTACGAGCAGTACGTC.

This chain joins TRBV6-1 and TRBJ1-5; D remains unclear. CDR1 is MNHNS and CDR2 is SASEGT in the germline V gene. The CDR3 has 16 residues. V gave up 3 bases and J gave up 3 bases, with 15 bases separating them. The CDR3 region is CASSDSREKTNQPQHF. In nucleotides, the CDR3 is TGTGCCAGCAGTGATTCGAGGGAGAAAACCAATCAGCCCCAGCATTTT.

The chain carries TRBV19 and TRBJ2-7, with 7 bases aligning to TRBD1. The CDR3 spans 14 residues. V shed 8 bases, J shed 0 bases, and the junction held 7 bases outside the gene matches. Germline CDR1 and CDR2: LNHDA and SQIVND (reference sequence). The CDR3 loop reads CASLGTESSYEQYV. The CDR3 region has the DNA TGTGCCAGTCTGGGGACAGAGAGCTCCTACGAGCAGTACGTC.

CDR3 nucleotide sequence: TGTGCCAGCACCCATTTCGGGTACAATGAGCAGTTCTTC. Translated, it gives CASTHFGYNEQFF. The rearrangement links TRBV7-2 to TRBJ2-1; no definite D call. V gave up 7 bases and J gave up 4 bases, with 11 bases separating them. The CDR3 sequence is 13 residues long. Germline-derived CDR1 and CDR2 are SGHTA and FQGNSA.

The chain uses TRBV7-6 and TRBJ1-5; no clear D. The germline V gene encodes CDR1 SGHVS and CDR2 FNYEAQ. This CDR3 is built from 16 residues. Trimming took off 5 bases at V and 6 bases at J, with 20 bases between the two ends. The CDR3 reads CASSTGPREFGQPQHF. CDR3 in DNA: TGTGCCAGCAGCACGGGTCCACGTGAATTCGGTCAGCCCCAGCATTTT.